The 18 T cell receptor beta chains reported below all come from one sample, sequenced in a study of early T cells in non-severe SARS-CoV-2 infection. One entry per CDR3 protein results from TCRdb running MiXCR on the 5' RACE reads. The table has tens of thousands of distinct CDR3 sequences, 9.5% to 13% seen once; the top ten hold about 10%. Sequences were obtained from whole blood. The receptors shown here come from an adult who was a healthcare worker with PCR-confirmed SARS-CoV-2 infection or an uninfected control (not recorded which).

Notes on this clonotype: Given the absence of the conserved phenylalanine or tryptophan at the CDR3 end, a read error is likely. The CDR3 sequence is CASSLDSLNTEAFS. DNA for the CDR3: TGCGCCAGCAGCTTGGACAGTCTGAACACTGAAGCTTTCTCT. The rearrangement links TRBV5-1 to TRBJ1-1; D is unresolved. This CDR3 comprises 14 residues. Germline V gene lookup returns CDR1 SGHRS and CDR2 YFSETQ. The V end was cut by 0 bases, the J end by 0 bases, with 6 bases between.

This clonotype came up many times. This chain connects TRBV2 to TRBJ1-5, with D uncertain. This CDR3 region has 15 residues. Between the trimmed V and J ends, which lost 2 bases and 4 bases, there was a span of 12 bases. Looked up from germline, CDR1 is SNHLY and CDR2 is FYNNEI. CDR3 loop: CASSEQVTANQPQHF. The DNA of the CDR3 is TGTGCCAGCAGTGAACAGGTCACCGCAAATCAGCCCCAGCATTTT.

Comments on this clonotype: A single base separates this from a much larger clone, so it may be a read error. J is TRBJ2-4 and V is TRBV7-2; D tentatively reads TRBD1 or TRBD2 (6 bases each). Germline CDR1 is SGHTA and CDR2 is FQGNSA. The CDR3 totals 15 residues. Trimming took 8 bases from V and 3 from J, leaving 17 bases between them. The CDR3 sequence is CASRLGGSGKNIQYF. DNA of the CDR3: TGTGCCAGCCGCCTGGGGGGCAGCGGCAAAAACATTCAGTACTTC.

A few counts support this clonotype. This chain links TRBV29-1 with TRBJ1-2; no firm D call. CDR1 and CDR2 from the germline V gene are SQVTM and ANQGSEA. V lost 2 bases and J lost 5, with 12 bases in between. The CDR3 has 13 amino acids. Here the CDR3 reads CSVEPQDGYGYTF. The CDR3 DNA follows: TGCAGCGTTGAACCTCAAGACGGGTATGGCTACACCTTC.

This clonotype has only a few counts. The chain has TRBV6-5 and TRBJ2-3; 8 nucleotides match TRBD2. Trimming at V came to 4 bases and at J to 3 bases, leaving 15 bases not matched to a gene. The germline CDR1 and CDR2 sequences are MNHEY and SVGAGI. The CDR3 runs 18 residues. The CDR3 coding sequence is TGTGCCAGCAGTTCCCAACCCAGCGGGGGCCGCGGAACAGATACGCAGTATTTT. As protein: CASSSQPSGGRGTDTQYF.

The chain carries TRBV4-1 and TRBJ1-3, with 7 bases that match TRBD1. Per the germline V gene, CDR1 is MGHRA and CDR2 is YSYEKL. The CDR3 is 17 residues long. Unmatched junction bases numbered 13, after V lost 4 bases and J lost 4 bases. CDR3 nucleotide sequence: TGCGCCAGCAGCCTGACGACCGGGACAGATCAAGGAAACACCATATATTTT. Residues: CASSLTTGTDQGNTIYF.

This clonotype turned up a few times. The chain uses TRBV5-1 and TRBJ2-2; perhaps TRBD1 as D (6 bases). Trimming removed 4 bases at V and 5 bases at J, with 12 bases between. The germline CDR1 and CDR2 sequences are SGHRS and YFSETQ. This CDR3 region has 14 residues. This chain's CDR3 is CASSPQGITGELFF. CDR3 nucleotides: TGCGCCAGCAGCCCTCAGGGGATTACCGGGGAGCTGTTTTTT.

Regarding this clonotype: Since a much larger clone is just one base distant, this may be a read error. The rearrangement uses TRBV4-2 and TRBJ2-6; unclear D gene. Germline CDR1 and CDR2: LGHNA and YNFKEQ. The CDR3 is made up of 17 amino acids. CDR3 bases: TGTGCCAGCAGCCAGCCCCAGTCGGGTCCTGGGGTCAACGTCCTGACTTTC. Amino acid sequence: CASSQPQSGPGVNVLTF.

CDR3 region: CASSESQGEKLFF. CDR3 coding DNA: TGCGCCAGCAGTGAGTCACAGGGGGAAAAACTGTTTTTT. The chain couples TRBV10-2 to TRBJ1-4; 7 bases agree with TRBD1. The CDR3 is made up of 13 amino acids. V was clipped by 0 bases and J by 8 bases; unmatched bases: 0. Germline CDR1 is WSHSY and CDR2 is SAAADI.

This clonotype has a handful of counts. The chain is built from TRBV29-1 and TRBJ2-7; D is tentatively TRBD1 or TRBD2 (5 bases each). Trimming pared 3 bases from V and 0 bases from J, leaving 6 bases between. Germline assignment: CDR1 SQVTM and CDR2 ANQGSEA. This CDR3 is built from 12 residues. Written as DNA, the CDR3 is TGCAGCGTTGAGGGGACCTCCTACGAGCAGTACTTC. Its translation is CSVEGTSYEQYF.

The sample holds many counts of this clonotype. The gene calls are TRBV7-6 and TRBJ1-5, with unresolved D. This CDR3 is 14 amino acids long. Trimming took off 1 base at V and 7 bases at J, with 11 bases between the two ends. Germline V lookup: CDR1 SGHVS, CDR2 FNYEAQ. The CDR3: CASSLGAAGQPQHF. The CDR3 DNA reads TGTGCCAGCAGCTTAGGGGCGGCGGGGCAGCCCCAGCATTTT.

In this sample, this clonotype turned up a few times. This chain connects TRBV5-1 to TRBJ1-2; TRBD1 is a possible D gene (5 bases). The CDR3 is 13 residues long. CDR1 SGHRS and CDR2 YFSETQ come from the germline V gene. The germline V and J ends were trimmed by 0 bases and 4 bases, with 7 bases remaining between them. The CDR3 DNA is TGCGCCAGCAGCTTGGGACAGAGCTATGGCTACACCTTC. Translated: CASSLGQSYGYTF.

Ten or more counts support this clonotype. The chain joins TRBV12-3 or TRBV12-4 to TRBJ2-7; 8 positions match TRBD1. V lost 3 bases, J lost 2 bases, and 6 bases stayed unmatched. The CDR3 runs to 15 residues. CDR3 sequence (DNA): TGTGCCAGCAGTTTTCTTGGGACAGGCCCCTACGAGCAGTACTTC. Translated: CASSFLGTGPYEQYF.

This clonotype was observed a few times. The chain couples TRBV29-1 to TRBJ2-1, with 8 bases aligning to TRBD2. This CDR3 region has 14 residues. Germline V lookup: CDR1 SQVTM, CDR2 ANQGSEA. J was trimmed by 2 bases and V by 4 bases; bases with no gene match: 4. DNA for the CDR3: TGCAGCGTTGTGCGGACTAGCACCTACAATGAGCAGTTCTTC. Its protein is CSVVRTSTYNEQFF.

This clonotype showed up just a few times. The chain couples TRBV11-2 to TRBJ2-2; D is undetermined. Germline CDR1 and CDR2: SGHAT and FQNNGV. The length of the CDR3 is 14 residues. The germline V and J ends were trimmed by 0 bases and 3 bases, with 5 bases remaining between them. This CDR3 is CASSLEGYTGELFF. The CDR3, as DNA: TGTGCCAGCAGCTTAGAAGGGTACACCGGGGAGCTGTTTTTT.

The chain uses TRBV28 and TRBJ2-7, with D perhaps TRBD1 (5 bases). From germline, CDR1 is MDHEN and CDR2 SYDVKM. The CDR3 runs to 14 residues. The V gene lost 3 bases and the J gene lost 2 bases, with 11 bases spanning the gap. CDR3 in amino acids: CASSLPREPYEQYF. CDR3 DNA sequence: TGTGCCAGCAGTTTGCCCAGGGAACCCTACGAGCAGTACTTC.

The chain employs TRBV15 and TRBJ2-3; no clear D gene. Trimming shortened V by 0 bases and J by 6 bases, and 10 bases separated the two germline ends. The germline V gene has CDR1 LNHNV and CDR2 YYDKDF (reference sequence). The CDR3 covers 14 residues. The CDR3 DNA follows: TGTGCCACCAGCAGAGATCGCCCCTGGGATACGCAGTATTTT. As protein: CATSRDRPWDTQYF.

J is TRBJ1-5 and V is TRBV4-2; D uncertain. The CDR3 runs 13 residues. V lost 1 base and J 3 bases, leaving 4 bases between the germline ends. CDR1 LGHNA and CDR2 YNFKEQ come from the germline V gene. CDR3 DNA: TGTGCCAGCAGCCAAGCCCTCAATCAGCCCCAGCATTTT. The encoded protein is CASSQALNQPQHF.